Sequencing of this T cell receptor (beta chain) was carried out in a study of cytomegalovirus exposure and HLA in healthy donors. Overall study findings and caveats: Cytomegalovirus association was listed for about 160 TCR beta chains. In a later analysis, first-cohort TCR clusters were found to tend to co-occur in the 120 or so validation repertoires.

About this clone: Its specificity is not known.

Germline CDR1 MNHEY, CDR2 SMNVEV (reference sequence). The CDR3 extends over 15 amino acids. The V gene end was trimmed by 8 bases and the J gene end by 5 bases; junction bases not matched to a gene: 14. Separate from the approximately 650-subject first cohort, the roughly 120-subject validation cohort was the one that the donors belonged to. TCRdb's table, derived via immunoSEQ multiplex PCR, lists solely in-frame clones and lacks some. The sample yields roughly 60,000 clones, 85% to 95% seen once. V gene TRBV27 combines with J gene TRBJ2-7; 8 nucleotides line up with TRBD1. The clonotype was recovered from a woman under 30 in good health and CMV-seropositive. The sequenced material came from PBMCs. In DNA form, the CDR3 reads TGTGCCAGCGGCCCTAGACAGGGGTTTCGGAACGAGCAGTACTTC. Protein product: CASGPRQGFRNEQYF.